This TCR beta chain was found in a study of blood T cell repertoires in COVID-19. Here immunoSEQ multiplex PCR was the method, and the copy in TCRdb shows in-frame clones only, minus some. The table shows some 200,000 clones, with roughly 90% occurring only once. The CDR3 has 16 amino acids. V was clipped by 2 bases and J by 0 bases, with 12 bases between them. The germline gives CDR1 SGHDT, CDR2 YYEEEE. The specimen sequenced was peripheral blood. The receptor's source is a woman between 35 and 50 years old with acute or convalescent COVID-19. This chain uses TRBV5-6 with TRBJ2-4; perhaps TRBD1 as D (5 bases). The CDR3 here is CASSFFLGLAKNIQYF. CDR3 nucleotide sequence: TGTGCCAGCAGCTTCTTCCTGGGGCTAGCCAAAAACATTCAGTACTTC. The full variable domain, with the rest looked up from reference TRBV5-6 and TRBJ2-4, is DAGVTQSPTHLIKTRGQQVTLRCSPKSGHDTVSWYQQALGQGPQFIFQYYEEEERQRGNFPDRFSGHQFPNYSSELNVNALLLGDSALYLCASSFFLGLAKNIQYFGAGTRLSVL.